Included here is one T cell receptor (beta chain) sequence, with context. Its antigen is not identified. Original handling: A distant-metastasis classifier for papillary thyroid cancer was built using CDR3 differences across clinicopathological groups. TCRdb re-called clones from the PCR reads using MiXCR. TCRdb, not the original authors, processed these V and J calls. The data show tens of thousands of clones, about 32% seen once. Thyroid surgery was preceded by no treatment in any patient. V lost 3 bases and J lost 2, with 12 bases in between. Germline V gene data show CDR1 as DFQATT and CDR2 as SNEGSKA (reference sequence). This CDR3 spans 14 amino acids. The data belong to a study of metastatic and nonmetastatic thyroid tumors. The overall study: Repertoire comparisons spanned blood and tumor or nodule tissue from malignant and benign thyroid patients.

Findings and caveats of the study: It was reported that TCR beta diversity was significantly higher in malignant thyroid tumors than benign nodules, in blood and tumor.

The clonotype was recovered from a female donor with papillary thyroid cancer or a benign thyroid nodule (not recorded which). Some clones in this sample may be carry-over from other donors' samples. Sequencing used tumor tissue. The chain is built from TRBV20-1 and TRBJ2-3; D is unresolved. CDR3 residues: CSASQVVFTDTQYF. CDR3 DNA: TGCAGTGCTAGTCAAGTGGTGTTCACAGATACGCAGTATTTT.